The 19 T cell receptor beta chains in this list originate from one sample, sequenced in a study of long-term antiretroviral therapy in people with HIV. The libraries were made with immunoSEQ v3.0 at survey level. Clones were read by immunoSEQ multiplex PCR, and TCRdb kept only the in-frame ones, dropping some. The repertoire holds tens of thousands of clones, with 75% to 95% as singletons. The specimen was unsorted PBMCs, collected more than 5 years after starting antiretroviral therapy. The receptors were gathered from a woman aged 40 to 50 with HIV.

This chain uses TRBV6-1 with TRBJ1-5; 9 bases are shared with TRBD1. J gave up 7 bases and V 6 bases, and 10 bases lay outside the gene matches. Germline V gene data show CDR1 as MNHNS and CDR2 as SASEGT. The CDR3 runs to 15 residues. The CDR3 reads CASRENRQGGQPQHF. CDR3 nucleotide sequence: TGTGCCAGCAGGGAAAATCGACAGGGGGGCCAGCCCCAGCATTTT.

The chain combines TRBV27 with TRBJ1-1; D ambiguous. CDR1 and CDR2 from the germline V gene are MNHEY and SMNVEV (reference sequence). Trimming stripped 8 bases from V and 7 bases from J, with 14 bases between. This CDR3 is built from 12 residues. CDR3 sequence reads: CASGVEPREAFF. As DNA, the CDR3 is TGTGCCAGCGGTGTCGAACCCCGTGAAGCTTTCTTT.

The V call is TRBV7-8, the J call TRBJ2-2; 16 bases are shared with TRBD2. The germline V gene has CDR1 SGHVS and CDR2 FQNEAQ. The V segment lost 5 bases and the J segment 6 bases; nucleotides outside the gene matches: 9. CDR3 length equals 18 residues. DNA of the CDR3: TGTGCCAGCAGCCCGCGGGGACTAGCGGGAGGGCCACCCGGGGAGCTGTTTTTT. Protein product: CASSPRGLAGGPPGELFF.

Only a few counts were recorded for this clone. The genes are TRBV5-1 and TRBJ2-7, with 12 bases aligning to TRBD1. V was clipped by 5 bases and J by 5 bases; unmatched bases: 5. The CDR3 length is 14 residues. Germline V gives CDR1 SGHRS, CDR2 YFSETQ. CDR3 region: CASSTGTGGDEQYF. DNA for the CDR3: TGCGCCAGCAGTACCGGGACAGGGGGCGACGAGCAGTACTTC.

For this clone: At one boundary the junction diverges from the germline segment, which might be a read error. The J gene is TRBJ2-7, the V gene TRBV7-9; unclear D gene. The CDR3 runs to 8 residues. Germline lookup yields CDR1 SEHNR and CDR2 FQNEAQ (reference sequence). In DNA, the CDR3 is TGTGCCAGCAGCTGGCCCGACTTC. It is translated as CASSWPDF.

V is TRBV6-1 and J is TRBJ2-1, with 11 nucleotides matching TRBD2. Germline-derived CDR1 and CDR2 are MNHNS and SASEGT. The CDR3 is 15 residues long. V lost 4 bases, J lost 6 bases, and 5 bases stayed unmatched. The CDR3 DNA sequence: TGTGCCAGCAGTGCCACTAGCGGGAGTTTCAATGAGCAGTTCTTC. It yields the protein CASSATSGSFNEQFF.

The chain uses TRBV29-1 and TRBJ1-1; the D is unclear. V lost 4 bases to trimming and J lost 0 bases, with 6 bases between them. Germline CDR1 and CDR2: SQVTM and ANQGSEA. The length of the CDR3 is 12 residues. The CDR3 coding sequence is TGCAGCGTTGGCCAGTTGAACACTGAAGCTTTCTTT. Protein product: CSVGQLNTEAFF.

This clone came up a few times. This rearrangement joins TRBV7-6 to TRBJ2-2; TRBD1 aligns across 8 bases. The V and J ends lost 2 bases and 6 bases, in that order; junction bases with no gene match: 2. Germline V gives CDR1 SGHVS, CDR2 FNYEAQ. The CDR3 is 14 amino acids. CDR3 sequence reads: CASSLSGGPGELFF. CDR3 sequence (DNA): TGTGCCAGCAGCTTATCAGGGGGCCCCGGGGAGCTGTTTTTT. The complete variable domain, with remaining parts taken from reference TRBV7-6 and TRBJ2-2, reads GAGVSQSPRYKVTKRGQDVALRCDPISGHVSLYWYRQALGQGPEFLTYFNYEAQQDKSGLPNDRFSAERPEGSISTLTIQRTEQRDSAMYRCASSLSGGPGELFFGEGSRLTVL.

The genes are TRBV4-1 and TRBJ2-7; either TRBD1 or TRBD2 may fit D (6 bases each). CDR1 is MGHRA and CDR2 is YSYEKL in the germline V gene. Trimming cost V 1 base and J 0 bases, with 10 bases left between them. This CDR3 has 15 residues. CDR3 protein: CASSQGRGLSYEQYF. The CDR3 region has the DNA TGCGCCAGCAGCCAAGGTCGGGGGCTCTCCTACGAGCAGTACTTC.

This chain uses TRBV4-3 with TRBJ1-2; TRBD1 is a possible D gene (5 bases). The CDR3 length is 15 residues. The germline V gene encodes CDR1 LGHNA and CDR2 YSLEER. V was shortened by 4 bases and J by 2 bases, with 14 bases between the two germline ends. The CDR3 nucleotides read TGCGCCAGCAGCCTCCTCGGGGGAAAGAACTATGGCTACACCTTC. Residues: CASSLLGGKNYGYTF.

CDR3: CASTQSWEGIEPQHF. CDR3 bases: TGTGCCAGTACCCAGAGTTGGGAGGGGATTGAGCCCCAGCATTTT. The gene calls are TRBV19 and TRBJ1-5, with a tentative D call TRBD1 (5 bases). Germline assignment: CDR1 LNHDA and CDR2 SQIVND (reference sequence). This CDR3 comprises 15 residues. Trimming took off 7 bases at V and 8 bases at J, with 21 bases between the two ends.

This chain connects TRBV19 to TRBJ2-5; D is ambiguous. The CDR3 sequence is 11 residues long. V lost 5 bases and J lost 7, with 8 bases in between. The V gene's germline CDR1 is LNHDA and CDR2 SQIVND (reference sequence). CDR3 amino acids: CASSSTLTQYF. CDR3 in DNA: TGTGCCAGTAGTTCCACCCTGACCCAGTACTTC.

The V gene is TRBV28, the J gene TRBJ1-6; no firm D call. V dropped 2 bases and J dropped 7 bases, with 9 bases sitting between them. The CDR3 covers 14 residues. Germline values: CDR1 MDHEN, CDR2 SYDVKM. Here the CDR3 reads CASSLRERNSPLHF. Written as DNA, the CDR3 is TGTGCCAGCAGTTTAAGGGAACGGAATTCACCCCTCCACTTT.

The CDR3 reads CASSRGTSGRTDTQYF. For the CDR3, the DNA is TGCGCCAGCAGCCGGGGGACTAGCGGGAGAACAGATACGCAGTATTTT. The chain uses TRBV4-1 and TRBJ2-3; 14 nucleotides match TRBD2. V lost 4 bases and J lost 3; bases outside the gene matches: 3. The CDR3 has 16 amino acids. Germline-derived CDR1 and CDR2 are MGHRA and YSYEKL.

V and J are TRBV12-5 and TRBJ2-7; 11 nucleotides line up with TRBD1. Germline CDR1 and CDR2: LGHNT and FRNRAP. The CDR3 loop spans 15 amino acids. The J segment lost 5 bases and the V segment lost 4 bases, leaving 7 bases of the junction unmatched. The CDR3 DNA is TGTGCTAGTGGTTCCCCGGGACAGGGGGTCAACGAGCAGTACTTC. Its protein product is CASGSPGQGVNEQYF.

This clone was seen more than once but under ten times. V usage is TRBV6-5 and J usage is TRBJ2-3, with a tentative D call TRBD2 (6 bases). In germline, CDR1 is MNHEY, CDR2 SVGAGI. V was trimmed by 1 base and J by 1 base, leaving 12 bases between them. The CDR3 runs 16 residues. The CDR3 coding sequence is TGTGCCAGCAGTTACTGGCGCGGGATCGGCACAGATACGCAGTATTTT. This translates into CASSYWRGIGTDTQYF.

This clone was detected only a few times. The chain's CDR3 is CAIRDRISYEQYF. As DNA, the CDR3 is TGTGCCATCCGGGACCGCATCTCCTACGAGCAGTACTTC. This chain joins TRBV6-1 and TRBJ2-7; tentatively, D is TRBD1 or TRBD2 (5 bases each). Germline V lookup: CDR1 MNHNS, CDR2 SASEGT. With 10 bases removed from V and 0 bases from J, the gap between germline ends came to 13 bases. The length of the CDR3 is 13 residues.

V and J are TRBV6-1 and TRBJ2-7; TRBD2 matches 13 bases. The CDR3 covers 13 residues. With V trimmed by 6 bases and J by 13 bases, 9 bases remained unmatched. Germline-derived CDR1 and CDR2 are MNHNS and SASEGT. The CDR3 DNA is TGTGCCAGCAGACTAGCGGGAGGGCCCCGACCTTACTTC. Its protein product is CASRLAGGPRPYF.

The V gene is TRBV6-5, the J gene TRBJ2-5, with 9 bases fitting TRBD1. V was clipped by 2 bases and J by 2 bases; unmatched bases: 6. Germline values: CDR1 MNHEY, CDR2 SVGAGI. The CDR3 is made up of 16 amino acids. The CDR3 is CASSYTSGQGQETQYF. The CDR3 bases are TGTGCCAGCAGTTACACGAGCGGACAGGGGCAAGAGACCCAGTACTTC.